This paragraph covers one TCR beta chain sequence. Its specificity is unknown. Germline CDR1 is MNHEY and CDR2 is SVGAGI. V lost 4 bases to trimming and J lost 1 base; unmatched junction nucleotides: 4. This CDR3 is 15 amino acids long. The data were taken from a study of blood T cells in healthy people across ages. It was with a sample-barcoded 5' primer and a J-beta primer mix that a second PCR of roughly 7 to 12 cycles was run. Via MiXCR, TCRdb re-called the 5' RACE reads, giving one row per CDR3 protein. The table records about 1.8 million distinct CDR3 sequences, less than 50% of them present only once. Study-level results: Any conclusive comparison of naive versus antigen-experienced cells was prevented by using unsorted PBMCs.

The genes are TRBV6-5 and TRBJ2-7, with 10 nucleotides matching TRBD1. The source material was blood. The TCR sequence derives from a woman aged 40 to 50 in good health. CDR3 in DNA: TGTGCCAGCAGTTCGGACAGGGGGGTATCCTACGAGCAGTACTTC. This codes for CASSSDRGVSYEQYF.